This note documents a single T cell receptor (beta chain) sequence. Its antigen remains undetermined. The input lacks base qualities; no much larger clone sits a single base away. The source of the sample is a study of PD-1 blockade in classical Hodgkin lymphoma (dated by TCRdb to between 2020 and 2021). General notes on the study: Nivolumab dosing was 3 mg/kg intravenously every 2 weeks, continuing until either disease progression or unacceptable toxicity. The study used TCR beta sequencing and CyTOF to define a peripheral blood immune signature of response to PD-1 blockade in classical Hodgkin lymphoma.

CDR1 and CDR2, looked up from the germline V gene, are SGHTA and FQGTGA. V loses 5 bases at its end and J loses 6 bases; junction bases beyond the gene matches: 12. Counted from cysteine to phenylalanine, this CDR3 has 16 amino acids. This entry keeps only the CDR3 DNA: 48 bases, framed from base 1. Overall study outcomes, separate from this receptor: The study was limited to a single clinical trial cohort, and causes of repertoire differences, possibly disease activity or prior therapy, remained undefined. Baseline TCR diversity was reported to be lower in newly diagnosed patients than in healthy donors, and even lower in relapsed/refractory patients. By C4D1, a significant rise was seen in CD4+ TCR diversity but not in CD8+ TCR diversity (p=0.0027 vs p=0.16), and the rise was most apparent among complete responders (p=0.02). Among trial patients, those achieving complete response had baseline diversity similar to that of newly diagnosed patients, while diversity was significantly lower in partial responders and progressors. Lower diversity was seen in patients whose nivolumab began less than 1 year after ASCT, and these patients were left out of later analyses so that immune reconstitution would not confound the results.

Per the publication, the time point label means: cycle 4 day 1 (C4D1), after less than 7 weeks of nivolumab. Every trial patient had relapsed following autologous stem cell transplantation, and prior brentuximab vedotin exposure was what differed among cohorts A, B and C. The trial cohort comprised a few dozen patients with relapsed/refractory classical Hodgkin lymphoma whose best overall responses were complete response, partial response or progressive disease. Trial patients were treated with single-agent nivolumab in the multi-cohort phase II CheckMate 205 trial. An independent review committee assessed best overall response by applying the 2007 International Working Group response criteria. PBMCs from the trial were collected at three points: immediately before nivolumab initiation (C1D1), and during therapy at cycle 2 day 1 and cycle 4 day 1. After peripheral blood was drawn into 8 mL Vacutainer Cell Preparation Tubes, PBMCs were isolated by centrifugation and then cryopreserved.

Genomic DNA was extracted with the Qiagen DNeasy kit from unsorted PBMCs and from negatively selected CD4+ and CD8+ fractions. Using primers that anneal to V and J segments, immunoSEQ multiplex PCR amplified the TCR beta CDR3 regions. A synthetic immune receptor repertoire was used to minimize amplification bias, and any residual bias was removed computationally once sequencing was done. As for the authors' bioinformatics: Repertoire diversity was quantified as the Shannon entropy index using custom Python scripts. The unsorted, CD4+ and CD8+ repertoires were each analyzed separately, with the exception of combined analyses, where CD4+ and CD8+ sequences were merged in silico. A clone counted as expanded when the clone's frequency after treatment rose at least 2-fold relative to C1D1, and clones undetected at baseline were given a pseudocount of 0.5. Singleton clones were defined as clones with 0 or 1 copy at C1D1, and non-singleton clones were defined as clones with 2 or more copies. Clones expanded in unsorted samples were assigned a CD4+, CD8+ or unknown annotation through matching of protein sequences in sorted samples from the same patient. Wilcoxon tests were applied to paired samples to test diversity changes from C1D1 to C4D1. The source is immuneACCESS, and TCRdb retained only in-frame sequences with V and J called. Part of the clones is not carried over; for the studies checked, unresolved V genes explain less than half of this, and the remainder is unexplained. Clonal size and the V and J genes are those of that table, whereas D and trimming came from the DNA. The sample yields about 61,000 clones; around nine tenths were counted once. Roughly 8.7% of the sample goes to the ten largest clones.

Here the chain combines TRBV7-3 and TRBJ2-2; 7 bases in the middle match TRBD2. The sequences come from peripheral blood mononuclear cells (PBMCs), collected before the fourth cycle of nivolumab. The clonotype originates from a human donor with classical Hodgkin lymphoma. The nucleotides read TGTGCCAGCAGCCAATCAGTAGCGGCGGGGGCCGGGGAGCTGTTTTTT. The encoded protein is CASSQSVAAGAGELFF. Reference TRBV7-3 and TRBJ2-2 genes cover what lies past the CDR3, so the full variable domain is GAGVSQTPSNKVTEKGKYVELRCDPISGHTALYWYRQSLGQGPEFLIYFQGTGAADDSGLPNDRFFAVRPEGSVSTLKIQRTERGDSAVYLCASSQSVAAGAGELFFGEGSRLTVL.